This entry features one T cell receptor (beta chain) sequence. Its antigen is as yet unknown. Using immunoSEQ multiplex PCR, the repertoire was profiled, and TCRdb retains in-frame clones only, with some absent. The sample carries over 110,000 clones, roughly 90% recorded once. This record belongs to a study of T cell responses to AZD1222 COVID-19 vaccine. The CDR3 loop spans 17 amino acids. V was shortened by 2 bases and J by 0 bases, with 16 bases between the two germline ends. CDR1 is SEHNR and CDR2 is FQNEAQ in the germline V gene (reference sequence). Whole-study results and caveats: Donors were chiefly white British, with a greater number of females, and clonal diversity was perhaps underestimated.

The sample here was peripheral blood, taken 28 days after the second AZD1222 dose. This sequence was found in an adult who received the AZD1222 COVID-19 vaccine. J is TRBJ1-1 and V is TRBV7-9; D is unclear. This CDR3 reads CASSLSPVGRLNTEAFF. In DNA, the CDR3 is TGTGCCAGCAGCTTATCCCCGGTTGGACGGCTGAACACTGAAGCTTTCTTT.